This T cell receptor beta chain was recovered during a study of vaccination effects on CD4 cells after COVID-19. Study as a whole: The ViraFEST assay expanded antigen-specific CD4+ T cells with viral peptide pools before sequencing.

On this clone itself: Antigen: not known.

Method: immunoSEQ multiplex PCR; TCRdb's copy keeps in-frame clones and lacks some. The table has around 35,000 clones, 65% to 70% seen once. It was after approximately 11 days of culture that CD4+ T cells were isolated. No vaccinee had earlier SARS-CoV-2 infection, and nucleocapsid antibodies were negative. Per the germline V gene, CDR1 is SQVTM and CDR2 is ANQGSEA. The CDR3 is 13 residues long. The V and J ends lost 2 bases and 4 bases, in that order; junction bases with no gene match: 5. General observations from the study: Vaccine-induced clones in healthy vaccinees cross-reacted with common cold coronaviruses in only 1 of 255 cases. Late in the post-vaccination period, infection-induced and vaccine-induced clones underwent marked clonal contraction.

The chain combines TRBV29-1 with TRBJ2-7; 7 bases are shared with TRBD1. The sequence was obtained from a human donor who received a COVID-19 vaccine. This sample comprised CD4+ T cells from PBMCs cultured without peptide, obtained before COVID-19 vaccination. In nucleotides, the CDR3 is TGCAGCGTTGAAACTCCAGGGGGTTACGAGCAGTACTTC. It codes for CSVETPGGYEQYF.